These 25 T cell receptor beta chains originate from one sample sequenced in a study of cytomegalovirus exposure and HLA in healthy donors. 60 Vbeta and 13 Jbeta primers were used in PCR. Data came from immunoSEQ multiplex PCR; TCRdb stores just in-frame clones and leaves some out. The data show about 140,000 clones, with roughly 74% seen just once and 2% to 3% held by the top ten. Sequenced: PBMCs. Receptors were obtained from a woman younger than 30 in good health and CMV-seropositive.

V gene TRBV27 combines with J gene TRBJ2-7, with 9 bases aligning to TRBD2. Per the germline V gene, CDR1 is MNHEY and CDR2 is SMNVEV (reference sequence). This CDR3 is built from 18 residues. V lost 0 bases, J lost 2 bases, and 11 bases stayed unmatched. CDR3 DNA sequence: TGTGCCAGCAGTTTATCGATCACGGCTAGCGGGGTTACCTACGAGCAGTACTTC. It encodes CASSLSITASGVTYEQYF.

This clone was found a few times. This rearrangement joins TRBV2 to TRBJ1-1, with unresolved D. V dropped 5 bases and J dropped 0 bases, with 10 bases sitting between them. The germline gives CDR1 SNHLY, CDR2 FYNNEI. The CDR3 extends over 14 amino acids. DNA of the CDR3: TGTGCCAGCAGTCCCACTGTCGTGAACACTGAAGCTTTCTTT. Translation gives CASSPTVVNTEAFF.

The chain recombines TRBV5-6 with TRBJ1-2, with D possibly TRBD1 on 5 matching bases. Trimming stripped 4 bases from V and 4 bases from J, with 17 bases between. Germline CDR1 reads SGHDT; CDR2 reads YYEEEE. The CDR3 length is 15 residues. The CDR3 here is CASSPGQGPGYGYTF. The CDR3 DNA is TGTGCCAGCAGCCCAGGGCAGGGCCCCGGCTATGGCTACACCTTC.

This clone was counted between two and nine times. The chain is built from TRBV7-9 and TRBJ2-5; 11 nucleotides line up with TRBD2. The germline V gene has CDR1 SEHNR and CDR2 FQNEAQ (reference sequence). The CDR3 spans 17 residues. The V segment lost 1 base and the J segment 2 bases; nucleotides outside the gene matches: 6. CDR3: CASSLGIGLAGQETQYF. The CDR3 DNA follows: TGTGCCAGCAGCTTAGGAATTGGACTAGCGGGTCAAGAGACCCAGTACTTC.

This rearrangement joins TRBV5-1 to TRBJ1-1; unclear D gene. The CDR3 contains 13 residues. Deletions cut 7 bases from V and 7 bases from J, with 17 bases between. Germline CDR1 SGHRS, CDR2 YFSETQ. Here the CDR3 reads CASWVTGGREAFF. Here the CDR3 DNA reads TGCGCCAGCTGGGTAACCGGAGGGCGTGAAGCTTTCTTT.

The CDR3, as DNA: TGCACCAGCAGCCCCCTACTTCAGGGGAATCGACAGAACACTGAAGCTTTCTTT. Translating it yields CTSSPLLQGNRQNTEAFF. This chain uses TRBV1 with TRBJ1-1; TRBD1, the table's D call, was not compared with the DNA. TRBV1 is a documented pseudogene. The CDR3 has 18 residues.

The rearrangement links TRBV28 to TRBJ2-3; 8 bases align to TRBD2. The CDR3 is 16 amino acids. Germline V gene data show CDR1 as MDHEN and CDR2 as SYDVKM. J gave up 0 bases and V 6 bases, and 8 bases lay outside the gene matches. The CDR3 is CASSSLGGVSTDTQYF. CDR3 sequence (DNA): TGTGCCAGCAGCTCACTCGGGGGGGTCAGCACAGATACGCAGTATTTT.

This chain links TRBV10-1 with TRBJ2-3; 12 positions agree with TRBD2. Losses at the gene ends were 4 bases for V and 6 bases for J; bases not matched to a gene: 5. The germline CDR1 and CDR2 sequences are WNHNN and SYGVQD (reference sequence). This CDR3 is 15 amino acids long. The CDR3 nucleotides are TGCGCCAGCAGTGGAGCTAGCGGGGGGGCGGATACGCAGTATTTT. Translation gives CASSGASGGADTQYF.

This clone appeared a single time. The chain carries TRBV11-2 and TRBJ1-1; 10 bases map to TRBD1. The V segment lost 5 bases and the J segment 6 bases; nucleotides outside the gene matches: 15. Looked up from germline, CDR1 is SGHAT and CDR2 is FQNNGV. The CDR3 loop spans 17 amino acids. CDR3 DNA: TGTGCCAGCAGCCCATCTTTCCACCAGACAGGGGGCCCTGAAGCTTTCTTT. This codes for CASSPSFHQTGGPEAFF. Full variable domain (outside the CDR3, taken from reference TRBV11-2 and TRBJ1-1): EAGVAQSPRYKIIEKRQSVAFWCNPISGHATLYWYQQILGQGPKLLIQFQNNGVVDDSQLPKDRFSAERLKGVDSTLKIQPAKLEDSAVYLCASSPSFHQTGGPEAFFGQGTRLTVV.

V gene TRBV5-1 combines with J gene TRBJ1-4, with 9 positions matching TRBD1. With V trimmed by 1 base and J by 4 bases, 2 bases remained unmatched. Germline V gives CDR1 SGHRS, CDR2 YFSETQ. The CDR3 extends over 15 amino acids. CDR3 sequence reads: CASSLWTGVNEKLFF. The CDR3 DNA sequence: TGCGCCAGCAGCTTGTGGACAGGGGTTAATGAAAAACTGTTTTTT.

This clone occurred once. V and J are TRBV28 and TRBJ2-7; 7 bases map to TRBD1. Trimming removed 1 base from V and 2 bases from J; junction bases left unmatched: 5. Germline CDR1 is MDHEN and CDR2 is SYDVKM. CDR3 length equals 15 residues. Here the CDR3 reads CASSLSGGFTYEQYF. Written as DNA, the CDR3 is TGTGCCAGCAGTTTATCAGGGGGTTTTACCTACGAGCAGTACTTC.

The V and J genes are TRBV6-5 and TRBJ2-7; TRBD1 aligns across 9 bases. Per germline, CDR1 MNHEY and CDR2 SVGAGI. Trimming took 9 bases from V and 5 from J; bases not matched to a gene: 11. The CDR3 is 14 amino acids. Here the CDR3 DNA reads TGTGCCAGTAATACGCGGGACAGGGAAAACGAGCAGTACTTC. This encodes CASNTRDRENEQYF.

J is TRBJ2-7 and V is TRBV7-9; TRBD1 aligns across 9 bases. Trimming at V came to 4 bases and at J to 1 base, leaving 5 bases not matched to a gene. This CDR3 contains 15 residues. CDR1 is SEHNR and CDR2 is FQNEAQ in the germline V gene (reference sequence). The CDR3 sequence is CASSYAGTGSYEQYF. The CDR3 coding sequence is TGTGCCAGCAGCTACGCCGGGACAGGGTCCTACGAGCAGTACTTC.

The chain recombines TRBV5-6 with TRBJ2-4, with 8 bases that match TRBD2. The CDR3 spans 15 residues. V shed 3 bases, J shed 0 bases, and the junction held 2 bases outside the gene matches. The germline gives CDR1 SGHDT, CDR2 YYEEEE. The chain's CDR3 is CASSSRGVAKNIQYF. CDR3 coding DNA: TGTGCCAGCAGCTCGCGGGGGGTAGCCAAAAACATTCAGTACTTC. The variable domain in full, with the rest retrieved from reference TRBV5-6 and TRBJ2-4, is DAGVTQSPTHLIKTRGQQVTLRCSPKSGHDTVSWYQQALGQGPQFIFQYYEEEERQRGNFPDRFSGHQFPNYSSELNVNALLLGDSALYLCASSSRGVAKNIQYFGAGTRLSVL.

V and J are TRBV28 and TRBJ1-5; maybe TRBD1 (6 bases). The V end lost 4 bases, the J end lost 6 bases, and 13 bases lay between the germline ends. The germline V gene encodes CDR1 MDHEN and CDR2 SYDVKM. The CDR3 loop spans 14 amino acids. The DNA for the CDR3 is TGTGCCAGCAGTTCAGGGGCCTCCGCTCAGCCCCAGCATTTT. It translates to CASSSGASAQPQHF. The full variable domain, with the rest looked up from reference TRBV28 and TRBJ1-5, is DVKVTQSSRYLVKRTGEKVFLECVQDMDHENMFWYRQDPGLGLRLIYFSYDVKMKEKGDIPEGYSVSREKKERFSLILESASTNQTSMYLCASSSGASAQPQHFGDGTRLSIL.

This chain joins TRBV15 and TRBJ1-3; TRBD1 is a possible D gene (6 bases). With 5 bases removed from V and 4 bases from J, the gap between germline ends came to 9 bases. Per the germline V gene, CDR1 is LNHNV and CDR2 is YYDKDF (reference sequence). The CDR3 totals 13 residues. The CDR3 nucleotides are TGTGCCACCAGCCGGACAGTAGGAAACACCATATATTTT. This translates into CATSRTVGNTIYF.

The gene calls are TRBV5-1 and TRBJ2-2, with a possible D match to TRBD2 (7 bases). V dropped 0 bases and J dropped 4 bases, with 10 bases sitting between them. The CDR3 contains 15 residues. Germline CDR1 is SGHRS and CDR2 is YFSETQ. CDR3 region: CASSLAGGSTGELFF. In nucleotides, the CDR3 is TGCGCCAGCAGCTTGGCGGGGGGCAGCACCGGGGAGCTGTTTTTT.

The chain has TRBV6-5 and TRBJ1-6; 7 bases match TRBD1. Germline-derived CDR1 and CDR2 are MNHEY and SVGAGI. CDR3 length: 14 amino acids. V gave up 0 bases and J gave up 11 bases; unmatched junction bases: 4. The CDR3 here is CASSYSRDRAPLHF. The CDR3, as DNA: TGTGCCAGCAGTTACTCGCGAGACAGGGCACCCCTCCACTTT.

A note on this clone: Other DNA sequences within the sample encode an identical CDR3. The rearrangement uses TRBV2 and TRBJ1-2, with D maybe TRBD1 (6 bases). Deletions cut 3 bases from V and 4 bases from J, with 9 bases between. The CDR3 sequence is 13 residues long. CDR1 is SNHLY and CDR2 is FYNNEI in the germline V gene. This CDR3 is CASSEVRGYGYTF. DNA of the CDR3: TGTGCCAGCAGTGAGGTCAGGGGCTATGGCTACACCTTC.

The V gene is TRBV28, the J gene TRBJ1-2; a possible D gene is TRBD1 (5 bases). The CDR3 contains 15 residues. Germline V lookup: CDR1 MDHEN, CDR2 SYDVKM. V was trimmed by 4 bases and J by 5 bases, leaving 17 bases between them. The CDR3 spells CASSSPGTGGYGYTF. For the CDR3, the DNA is TGTGCCAGCAGTTCACCGGGGACTGGAGGGTATGGCTACACCTTC.

DNA of the CDR3: TGTGCCTGGACCCTAGGGGGGAACACTGAAGCTTTCTTT. Translating it yields CAWTLGGNTEAFF. The rearrangement joins TRBV30 to TRBJ1-1, with TRBD1 as a possible D gene (6 bases). CDR1 and CDR2 from the germline V gene are GTSNPN and SVGIG (reference sequence). The V gene lost 4 bases and the J gene lost 1 base, with 10 bases spanning the gap. This CDR3 contains 13 residues.

Worth noting for this clone: Other DNA sequences of this sample code for an identical CDR3. The V call is TRBV27, the J call TRBJ1-2; no reliable D call. This CDR3 has 14 amino acids. CDR1 MNHEY and CDR2 SMNVEV come from the germline V gene (reference sequence). Trimming shortened V by 0 bases and J by 4 bases, and 9 bases separated the two germline ends. CDR3 loop: CASSLSGQTYGYTF. The CDR3 bases are TGTGCCAGCAGTTTATCTGGGCAGACCTATGGCTACACCTTC.

The chain has TRBV9 and TRBJ2-3, with TRBD2 matching 12 bases. V shed 0 bases, J shed 5 bases, and the junction held 7 bases outside the gene matches. This CDR3 is built from 17 residues. Germline-derived CDR1 and CDR2 are SGDLS and YYNGEE. The CDR3 here is CASSVDLAGGLVDTQYF. The CDR3 coding sequence is TGTGCCAGCAGCGTAGATCTAGCGGGGGGGCTGGTAGATACGCAGTATTTT.

The chain recombines TRBV7-9 with TRBJ2-3, with TRBD2 matching 7 bases. This CDR3 spans 16 amino acids. J was trimmed by 4 bases and V by 2 bases; bases with no gene match: 9. From germline, CDR1 is SEHNR and CDR2 FQNEAQ (reference sequence). The CDR3 DNA follows: TGTGCCAGCAGCTTATTGGGGGGAGGGGCCGCAGATACGCAGTATTTT. Encoded protein: CASSLLGGGAADTQYF.

This clone has a single count. The chain employs TRBV19 and TRBJ2-3, with 8 bases fitting TRBD2. CDR3 length: 15 amino acids. CDR1 is LNHDA and CDR2 is SQIVND in the germline V gene (reference sequence). Germline trimming cut 1 base from V and 2 bases from J; bases unmatched to any gene: 2. The CDR3 region has the DNA TGTGCCAGTAGTATAGTAGCGGGGCCCACAGATACGCAGTATTTT. As protein: CASSIVAGPTDTQYF.